This TCR beta chain is from a study of identical twins. Study-wide points: Donors were not followed over many years; analysis was cross-sectional. For zero-insertion analyses, partial confounding could come from invariant MAIT and iNKT cells.

A universal primer site was created by template switching, with the cDNA bearing unique molecular identifiers. TCRdb re-called the 5' RACE reads through MiXCR, storing one row per CDR3 protein. The sample shows roughly 500,000 distinct CDR3 sequences, approximately 22% of them seen only once. This clonotype was detected only a few times. Its target is not known. After removal of 0 bases from V and 5 bases from J, the junction contained 1 base not matched to a gene. Germline V lookup: CDR1 SGHKS, CDR2 YYEKEE (reference sequence). The CDR3 contains 13 residues. Another study also made use of these data, one on T cells expressing NK-cell markers. That study adds: Dominant NKG2C+ clonotype frequencies of 1.0-7.0% of CD8+ T cells were measured in over 5 donors.

The sample taken for sequencing was CD4+ T cells sorted from blood. This receptor was identified in a woman younger than 30 in good health. V usage is TRBV5-5 and J usage is TRBJ2-5; 7 nucleotides agree with TRBD2. The CDR3 is CASSLDGGETQYF. The CDR3 DNA sequence: TGTGCCAGCAGCTTGGACGGGGGGGAGACCCAGTACTTC.